This TCR beta chain emerged from a study of blood T cell repertoires in COVID-19. Background on the study: Samples of COVID-19 (acute and convalescent) were obtained from the United States, Italy and Spain. The cDNA or gDNA used as material had been derived from T cells, B-cell-depleted T cells, or PBMCs.

As handled by the study authors: By means of reference gene primer amplification, nucleated cell counts were estimated. Generated by immunoSEQ multiplex PCR, the TCRdb table keeps only in-frame clones and is missing some. The V and J calls and clone size come from that table; D and trimming were worked out from the DNA. This table has over 100,000 clones, 84% appearing once. The CDR3 loop spans 14 amino acids. Germline loops: CDR1 LGHDT, CDR2 YNNKEL (reference sequence). Trimming left V 1 base short and J 6 bases short, with 10 bases between. This TCR was sampled from a woman aged 55-70 years with acute or convalescent COVID-19. V usage is TRBV3-1 (or the pseudogene TRBV3-2) and J usage is TRBJ2-1; D remains ambiguous. Sequencing was carried out using peripheral blood. CDR3: CASSQGAFSNEQFF. In DNA form, the CDR3 reads TGTGCCAGCAGCCAAGGGGCCTTTAGCAATGAGCAGTTCTTC.